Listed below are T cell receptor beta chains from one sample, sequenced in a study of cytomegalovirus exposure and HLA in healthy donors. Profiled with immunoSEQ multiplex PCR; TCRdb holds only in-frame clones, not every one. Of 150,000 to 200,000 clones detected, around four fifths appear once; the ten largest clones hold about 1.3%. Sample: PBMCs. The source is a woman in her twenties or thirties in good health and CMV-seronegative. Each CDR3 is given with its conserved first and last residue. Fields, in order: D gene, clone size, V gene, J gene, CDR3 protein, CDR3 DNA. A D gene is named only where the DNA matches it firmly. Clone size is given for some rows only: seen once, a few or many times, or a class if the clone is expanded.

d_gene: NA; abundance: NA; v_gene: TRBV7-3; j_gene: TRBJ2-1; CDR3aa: CASSFGLSSYNEQFF; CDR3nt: TGTGCCAGCAGCTTCGGACTATCGTCCTACAATGAGCAGTTCTTC
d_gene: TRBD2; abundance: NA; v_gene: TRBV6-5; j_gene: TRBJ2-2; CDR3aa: CASSRLAGNTGELFF; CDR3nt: TGTGCCAGCAGCCGACTAGCGGGGAACACCGGGGAGCTGTTTTTT
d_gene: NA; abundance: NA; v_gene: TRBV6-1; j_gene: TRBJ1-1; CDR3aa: CASSEAPDKLRAFF; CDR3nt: TGTGCCAGCAGTGAAGCCCCGGACAAACTTCGAGCTTTCTTT
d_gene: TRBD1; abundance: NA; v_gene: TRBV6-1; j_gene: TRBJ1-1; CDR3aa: CASRTGQTMNTEAFF; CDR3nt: TGTGCCAGCAGGACAGGGCAGACTATGAACACTGAAGCTTTCTTT
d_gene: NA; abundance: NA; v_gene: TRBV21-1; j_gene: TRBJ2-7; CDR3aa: CASSKARGGLRSYEQYF; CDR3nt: TGTGCCAGCAGCAAAGCGCGGGGGGGCCTTCGCTCCTACGAGCAGTACTTC
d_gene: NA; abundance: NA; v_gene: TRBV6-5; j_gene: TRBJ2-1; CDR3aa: CASRRGYNEQFF; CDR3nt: TGTGCCAGCAGGCGGGGCTACAATGAGCAGTTCTTC
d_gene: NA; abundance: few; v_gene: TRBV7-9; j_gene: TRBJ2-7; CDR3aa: CASRNPGGEQYF; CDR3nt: TGTGCCAGCAGAAATCCAGGGGGGGAGCAGTACTTC
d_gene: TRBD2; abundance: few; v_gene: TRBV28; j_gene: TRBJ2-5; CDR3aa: CASSFSGSGGLETQYF; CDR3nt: TGTGCCAGCAGTTTTTCAGGTAGCGGGGGGCTGGAGACCCAGTACTTC
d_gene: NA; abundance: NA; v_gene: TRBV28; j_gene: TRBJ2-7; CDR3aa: CASIVAGYSYEQYF; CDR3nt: TGTGCCAGCATTGTGGCAGGCTACTCCTACGAGCAGTACTTC
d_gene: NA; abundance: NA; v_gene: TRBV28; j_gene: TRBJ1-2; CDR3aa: CASRPDSRIGGYTF; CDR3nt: TGTGCCAGCAGGCCGGACAGTCGAATTGGTGGCTACACCTTC
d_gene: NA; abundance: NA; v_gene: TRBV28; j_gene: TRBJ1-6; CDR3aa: CASKMADYNSPLHF; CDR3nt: TGTGCCAGCAAAATGGCCGACTATAATTCACCCCTCCACTTT
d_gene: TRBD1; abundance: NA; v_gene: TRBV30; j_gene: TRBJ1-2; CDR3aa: CAWGDRGFYGYTF; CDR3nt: TGTGCCTGGGGGGACAGGGGATTCTATGGCTACACCTTC
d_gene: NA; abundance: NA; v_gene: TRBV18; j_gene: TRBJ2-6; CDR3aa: CASSPLLAAGSGANVLTF; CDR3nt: TGTGCCAGCTCACCACTTTTAGCTGCGGGCTCAGGGGCCAACGTCCTGACTTTC
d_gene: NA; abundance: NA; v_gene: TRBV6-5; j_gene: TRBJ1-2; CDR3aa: CASSYDQKGGSGHTF; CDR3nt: TGTGCCAGCAGCTACGACCAAAAAGGAGGTAGTGGCCACACCTTC
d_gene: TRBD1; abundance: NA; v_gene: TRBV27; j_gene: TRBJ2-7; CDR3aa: CASRPQQGAAREQYF; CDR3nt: TGTGCCAGCAGACCCCAACAGGGGGCGGCTAGAGAGCAGTACTTC
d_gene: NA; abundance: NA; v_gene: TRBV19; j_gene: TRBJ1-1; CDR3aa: CASSIKGRGGTEAFF; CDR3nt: TGTGCCAGTAGTATAAAGGGGCGCGGGGGGACTGAAGCTTTCTTT
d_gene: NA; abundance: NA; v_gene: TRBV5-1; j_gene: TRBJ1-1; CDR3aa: CASSLTVNTEAFF; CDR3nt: TGCGCCAGCAGCTTGACTGTCAACACTGAAGCTTTCTTT
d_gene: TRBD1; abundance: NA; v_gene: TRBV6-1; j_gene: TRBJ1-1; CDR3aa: CASSGWGTGQNTEAFF; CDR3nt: TGTGCCAGCAGTGGTTGGGGGACAGGTCAGAACACTGAAGCTTTCTTT
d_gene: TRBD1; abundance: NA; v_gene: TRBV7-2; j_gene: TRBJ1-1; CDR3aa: CASSPATGGGGAFF; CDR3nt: TGTGCCAGCAGCCCCGCGACAGGGGGGGGAGGGGCTTTCTTT
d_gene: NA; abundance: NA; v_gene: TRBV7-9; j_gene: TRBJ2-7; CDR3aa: CASSYSSFGEQYF; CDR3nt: TGTGCCAGCAGCTACTCCTCCTTCGGCGAGCAGTACTTC
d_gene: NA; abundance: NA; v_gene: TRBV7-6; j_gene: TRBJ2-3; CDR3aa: CASSLGGGAGTDTQYF; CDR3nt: TGTGCCAGCAGCTTAGGTGGGGGGGCGGGCACAGATACGCAGTATTTT
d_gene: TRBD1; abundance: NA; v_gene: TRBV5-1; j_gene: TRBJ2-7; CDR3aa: CASSRGQFDEQYF; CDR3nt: TGCGCCAGCAGCAGGGGACAGTTCGACGAGCAGTACTTC
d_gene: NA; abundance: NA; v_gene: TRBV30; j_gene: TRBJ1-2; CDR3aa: CAWREGLTYGYTF; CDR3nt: TGTGCCTGGAGGGAGGGGCTTACTTATGGCTACACCTTC
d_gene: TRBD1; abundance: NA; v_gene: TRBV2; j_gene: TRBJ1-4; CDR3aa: CASSGGTGGGEKLFF; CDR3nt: TGTGCCAGCAGTGGGGGGACAGGAGGAGGGGAAAAACTGTTTTTT
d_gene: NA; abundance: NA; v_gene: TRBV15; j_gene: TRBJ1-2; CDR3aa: CATSRGVGTLNYGYTF; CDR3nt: TGTGCCACCAGCAGAGGGGTTGGGACACTTAACTATGGCTACACCTTC
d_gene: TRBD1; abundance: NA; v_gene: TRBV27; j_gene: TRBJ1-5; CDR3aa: CASSLRTGGLQPQHF; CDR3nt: TGTGCCAGCAGTCTCAGGACAGGGGGTCTTCAGCCCCAGCATTTT
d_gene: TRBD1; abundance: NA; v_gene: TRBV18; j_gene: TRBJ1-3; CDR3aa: CASSPRDSFGSGNTIYF; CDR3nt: TGTGCCAGCTCACCACGGGACAGCTTCGGCTCTGGAAACACCATATATTTT
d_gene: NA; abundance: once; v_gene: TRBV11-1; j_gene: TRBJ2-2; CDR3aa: CASSRRGTGELFF; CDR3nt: TGTGCCAGCAGCCGCAGGGGTACCGGGGAGCTGTTTTTT
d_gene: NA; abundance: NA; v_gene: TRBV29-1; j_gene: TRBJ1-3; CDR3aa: CSATRGSGNTIYF; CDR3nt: TGCAGCGCCACCAGAGGCTCTGGAAACACCATATATTTT
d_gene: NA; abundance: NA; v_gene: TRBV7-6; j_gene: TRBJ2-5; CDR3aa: CASARAQETQYF; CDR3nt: TGTGCCAGCGCGAGGGCCCAAGAGACCCAGTACTTC
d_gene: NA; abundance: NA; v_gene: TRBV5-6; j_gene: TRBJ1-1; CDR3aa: CASSWTQGNTEAFF; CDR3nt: TGTGCCAGCAGCTGGACCCAGGGGAACACTGAAGCTTTCTTT
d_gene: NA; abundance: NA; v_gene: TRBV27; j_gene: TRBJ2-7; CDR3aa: CASSLGGFSYEQYF; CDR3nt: TGTGCCAGCAGTTTAGGGGGGTTCTCCTACGAGCAGTACTTC
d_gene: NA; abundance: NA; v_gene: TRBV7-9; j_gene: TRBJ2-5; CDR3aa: CASSSMTGQETQYF; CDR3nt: TGTGCCAGCAGCTCCATGACAGGCCAAGAGACCCAGTACTTC
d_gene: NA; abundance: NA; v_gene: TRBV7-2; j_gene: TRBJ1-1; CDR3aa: CASSLGSFMNTEAFF; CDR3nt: TGTGCCAGCAGCCTCGGGTCTTTCATGAACACTGAAGCTTTCTTT
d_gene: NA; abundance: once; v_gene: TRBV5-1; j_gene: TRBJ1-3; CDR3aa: CASSLSSWGAGNTIYF; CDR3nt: TGCGCCAGCAGCTTGTCGTCATGGGGGGCTGGAAACACCATATATTTT
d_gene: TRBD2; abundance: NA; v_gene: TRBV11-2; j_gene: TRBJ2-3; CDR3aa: CASSLSPGGPDTQYF; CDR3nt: TGTGCCAGCAGCTTATCCCCGGGGGGGCCAGATACGCAGTATTTT
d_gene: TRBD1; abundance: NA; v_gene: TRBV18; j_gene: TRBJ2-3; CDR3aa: CASSPLRGQSTDTQYF; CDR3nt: TGTGCCAGCTCACCTTTAAGGGGGCAGAGCACAGATACGCAGTATTTT
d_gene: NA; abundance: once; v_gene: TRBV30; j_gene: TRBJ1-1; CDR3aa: CAWSQMNTEAFF; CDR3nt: TGTGCCTGGAGCCAGATGAACACTGAAGCTTTCTTT
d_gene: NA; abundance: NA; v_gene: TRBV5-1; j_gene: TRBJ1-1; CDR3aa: CASGMGEEAEAFF; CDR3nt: TGCGCCAGCGGCATGGGAGAGGAGGCTGAAGCTTTCTTT
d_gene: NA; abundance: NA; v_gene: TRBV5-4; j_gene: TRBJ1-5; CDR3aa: CASSLDRAQPQHF; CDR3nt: TGTGCCAGCAGCTTGGACAGGGCCCAGCCCCAGCATTTT
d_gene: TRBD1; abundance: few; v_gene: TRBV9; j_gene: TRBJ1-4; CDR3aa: CASSLDRGNEKLFF; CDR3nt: TGTGCCAGCAGCCTAGACAGGGGGAATGAAAAACTGTTTTTT
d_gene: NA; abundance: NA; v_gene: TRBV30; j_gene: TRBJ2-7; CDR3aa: CAWSWGDAYEQYF; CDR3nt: TGTGCCTGGAGTTGGGGGGATGCCTACGAGCAGTACTTC